Given below is one T cell receptor beta chain in context. No antigen is known for it. Here immunoSEQ multiplex PCR was the method, and the copy in TCRdb shows in-frame clones only, minus some. In the table there are about 20,000 clones, about 65% of which are singletons. CDR3 length: 17 residues. Germline CDR1 reads KGHDR; CDR2 reads SFDVKD. J was trimmed by 5 bases and V by 4 bases; bases with no gene match: 8. The data were obtained in a study of vaccination effects on CD4 cells after COVID-19. With the ViraFEST assay, the study expanded antigen-specific CD4+ T cells using viral peptide pools, then sequenced them. Cultured cells yielded isolated CD4+ T cells after about ten days. Prior SARS-CoV-2 infection was absent in the vaccine recipients, as shown by negative nucleocapsid antibodies.

The receptor was derived from a human donor who received a COVID-19 vaccine. The J gene is TRBJ2-1, the V gene TRBV24-1, with TRBD2 matching over 12 bases. The source material was CD4+ T cells from PBMCs cultured with HCoV-NL63 spike peptides, sampled before COVID-19 vaccination. DNA for the CDR3: TGTGCCACCAGTGACCGCACCACTAGCGGGGGGAACAATGAGCAGTTCTTC. Its translation is CATSDRTTSGGNNEQFF.